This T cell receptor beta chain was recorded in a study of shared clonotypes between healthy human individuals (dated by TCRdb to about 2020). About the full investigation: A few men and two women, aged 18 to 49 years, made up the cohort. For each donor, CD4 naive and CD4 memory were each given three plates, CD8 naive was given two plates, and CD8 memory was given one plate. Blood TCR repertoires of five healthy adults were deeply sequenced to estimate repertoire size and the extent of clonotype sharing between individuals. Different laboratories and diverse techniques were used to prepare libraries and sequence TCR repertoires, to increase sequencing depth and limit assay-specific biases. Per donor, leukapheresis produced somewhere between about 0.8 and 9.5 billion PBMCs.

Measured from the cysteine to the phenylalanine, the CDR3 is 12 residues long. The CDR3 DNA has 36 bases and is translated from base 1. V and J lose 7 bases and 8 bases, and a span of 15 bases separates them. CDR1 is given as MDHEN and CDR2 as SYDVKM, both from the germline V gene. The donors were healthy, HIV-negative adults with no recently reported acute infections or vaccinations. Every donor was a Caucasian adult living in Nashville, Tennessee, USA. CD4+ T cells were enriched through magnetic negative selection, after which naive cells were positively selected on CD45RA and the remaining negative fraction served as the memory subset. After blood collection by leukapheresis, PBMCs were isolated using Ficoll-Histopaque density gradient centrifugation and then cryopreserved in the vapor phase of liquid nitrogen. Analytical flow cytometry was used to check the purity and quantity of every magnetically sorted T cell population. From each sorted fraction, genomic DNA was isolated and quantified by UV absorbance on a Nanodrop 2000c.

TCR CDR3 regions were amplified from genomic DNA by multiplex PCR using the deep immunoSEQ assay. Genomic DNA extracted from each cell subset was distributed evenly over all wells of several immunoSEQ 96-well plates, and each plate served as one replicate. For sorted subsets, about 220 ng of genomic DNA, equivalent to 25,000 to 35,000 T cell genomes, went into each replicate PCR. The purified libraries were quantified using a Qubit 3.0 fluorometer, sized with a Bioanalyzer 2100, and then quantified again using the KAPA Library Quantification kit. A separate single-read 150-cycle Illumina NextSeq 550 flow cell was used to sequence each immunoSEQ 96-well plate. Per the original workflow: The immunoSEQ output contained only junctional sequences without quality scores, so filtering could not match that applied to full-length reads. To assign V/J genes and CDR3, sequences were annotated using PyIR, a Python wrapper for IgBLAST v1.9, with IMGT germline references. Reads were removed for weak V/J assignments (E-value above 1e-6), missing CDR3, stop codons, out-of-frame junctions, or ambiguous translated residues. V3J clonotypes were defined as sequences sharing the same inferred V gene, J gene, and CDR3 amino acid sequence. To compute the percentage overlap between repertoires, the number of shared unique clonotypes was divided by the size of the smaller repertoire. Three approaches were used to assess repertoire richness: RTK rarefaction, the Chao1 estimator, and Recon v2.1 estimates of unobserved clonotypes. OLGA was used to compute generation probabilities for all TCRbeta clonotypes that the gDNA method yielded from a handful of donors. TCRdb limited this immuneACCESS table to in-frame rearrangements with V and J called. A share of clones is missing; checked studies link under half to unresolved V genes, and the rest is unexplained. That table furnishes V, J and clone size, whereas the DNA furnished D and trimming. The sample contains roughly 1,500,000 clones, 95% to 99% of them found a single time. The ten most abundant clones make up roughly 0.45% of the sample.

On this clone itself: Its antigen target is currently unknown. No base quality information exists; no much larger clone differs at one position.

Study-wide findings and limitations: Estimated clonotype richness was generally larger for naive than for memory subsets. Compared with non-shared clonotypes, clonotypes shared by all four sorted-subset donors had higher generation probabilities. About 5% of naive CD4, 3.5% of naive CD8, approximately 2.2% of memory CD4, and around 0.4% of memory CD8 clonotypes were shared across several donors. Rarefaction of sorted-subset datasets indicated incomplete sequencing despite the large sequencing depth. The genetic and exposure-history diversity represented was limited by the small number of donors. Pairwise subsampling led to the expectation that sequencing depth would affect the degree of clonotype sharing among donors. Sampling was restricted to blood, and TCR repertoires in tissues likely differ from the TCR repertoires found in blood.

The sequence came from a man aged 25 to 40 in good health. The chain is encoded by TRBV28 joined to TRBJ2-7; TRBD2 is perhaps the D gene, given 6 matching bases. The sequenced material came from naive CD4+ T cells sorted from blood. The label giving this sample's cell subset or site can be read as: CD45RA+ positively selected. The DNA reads TGTGCCAGCACCCCCCCGGGAGAAAAGCAGTACTTC. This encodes CASTPPGEKQYF.